This TCR beta chain was obtained from a study of T cells after yellow fever vaccination. This clonotype was counted ten times or more. MiXCR, applied by TCRdb to the 5' RACE reads, yields one record per CDR3 protein. This sample has roughly 260,000 distinct CDR3 sequences, with 10% to 15% found just once. Trimming took 3 bases from V and 5 from J, leaving 8 bases between them. The CDR3 is 12 residues long. This sequence was found in a young man who received the YFV17D yellow fever vaccine. The chain recombines TRBV12-3 or TRBV12-4 with TRBJ2-7; possible D gene TRBD2, 5 bases. This sample comprised CD4+ T cells sorted from PBMCs, obtained 45 days after the yellow fever booster vaccination. CDR3 residues: CASSFFSDEQYF. The CDR3 nucleotides read TGTGCCAGCAGTTTCTTTAGCGACGAGCAGTACTTC.